These 22 T cell receptor beta chains came from one sample sequenced in a study of T cell responses to AZD1222 COVID-19 vaccine. Sequencing used immunoSEQ multiplex PCR; TCRdb keeps in-frame clones, though not all of them. This table has around 110,000 clones, roughly 92% appearing once. The starting material was peripheral blood, obtained on day 0 of AZD1222 vaccination. These receptors were taken from an adult in good health.

The rearrangement uses TRBV19 and TRBJ1-5; 7 bases are a match to TRBD1. Germline CDR1 LNHDA, CDR2 SQIVND (reference sequence). The CDR3 is 14 residues long. J lost 4 bases, V lost 5 bases, and 5 bases had no gene match. The CDR3 here is CASSDRVGNQPQHF. The CDR3 DNA reads as TGTGCCAGTAGTGACAGGGTCGGGAATCAGCCCCAGCATTTT.

The chain uses TRBV12-3 or TRBV12-4 and TRBJ1-1, with TRBD1 matching 8 bases. There are 12 residues in the CDR3. Trimming cost V 6 bases and J 9 bases; bases outside gene matches: 6. CDR3 sequence (DNA): TGTGCCAGCAGGCAGGGGGCTGACAAAGCTTTCTTT. Its translation is CASRQGADKAFF.

CDR3 in amino acids: CASSSQRGQPQHF. CDR3 sequence (DNA): TGTGCCAGTAGTTCTCAGAGGGGCCAGCCCCAGCATTTT. The rearrangement links TRBV19 to TRBJ1-5; TRBD1 might be the D (5 bases). CDR1 is LNHDA, CDR2 SQIVND, per germline (reference sequence). The CDR3 sequence is 13 residues long. The V end was cut by 5 bases, the J end by 7 bases, with 12 bases between.

A few counts support this clone. V and J are TRBV6-1 and TRBJ1-1; no clear D gene. This CDR3 has 14 residues. With 2 bases removed from V and 0 bases from J, the gap between germline ends came to 7 bases. Germline V gene data show CDR1 as MNHNS and CDR2 as SASEGT. The CDR3 region is CASSELTMNTEAFF. The CDR3 DNA reads as TGTGCCAGCAGTGAACTAACCATGAACACTGAAGCTTTCTTT.

V and J are TRBV19 and TRBJ1-4, with D unresolved. The V end lost 5 bases, the J end lost 0 bases, and 10 bases lay between the germline ends. The CDR3 is 15 amino acids. Per the germline V gene, CDR1 is LNHDA and CDR2 is SQIVND (reference sequence). The CDR3 DNA follows: TGTGCCAGTAGTGTATCCAGTGCAACTAATGAAAAACTGTTTTTT. Residues: CASSVSSATNEKLFF.

The V and J genes are TRBV10-3 and TRBJ2-5; D might be TRBD1 or TRBD2, each matching 5 bases. Trimming stripped 9 bases from V and 5 bases from J, with 16 bases between. This CDR3 has 13 amino acids. The germline V gene encodes CDR1 ENHRY and CDR2 SYGVKD. CDR3 DNA sequence: TGTGCCATTTCCTTTGGGGGTGGCGAGACCCAGTACTTC. Protein sequence: CAISFGGGETQYF.

The chain is built from TRBV2 and TRBJ2-5; D uncertain. V was clipped by 1 base and J by 6 bases, with 0 bases between them. Per the germline V gene, CDR1 is SNHLY and CDR2 is FYNNEI. This CDR3 is built from 10 residues. Here the CDR3 DNA reads TGTGCCAGCAGTGAAGAGACCCAGTACTTC. It codes for CASSEETQYF.

This clone was detected once. The gene calls are TRBV19 and TRBJ1-2, with no clear D. The V gene lost 1 base and the J gene lost 8 bases, with 14 bases spanning the gap. This CDR3 contains 14 residues. Germline CDR1 reads LNHDA; CDR2 reads SQIVND (reference sequence). The CDR3 nucleotides read TGTGCCAGTAGTATAGCGACCGCGCTTGGGGGCTACACCTTC. As protein: CASSIATALGGYTF.

The chain has TRBV5-1 and TRBJ1-4, with TRBD1 matching 8 bases. V was clipped by 3 bases and J by 8 bases; unmatched bases: 3. CDR3 size: 13 residues. The germline V gene has CDR1 SGHRS and CDR2 YFSETQ. The CDR3 reads CASSSDRAEKLFF. CDR3 DNA sequence: TGCGCCAGCAGCTCGGACAGGGCGGAAAAACTGTTTTTT.

The CDR3 is CASSQWQGKVTDTQYF. The CDR3 region has the DNA TGTGCCAGCAGCCAATGGCAGGGAAAGGTGACAGATACGCAGTATTTT. The chain couples TRBV16 to TRBJ2-3, with D perhaps matching TRBD1 (5 bases). Trimming left V 1 base short and J 3 bases short, with 14 bases between. The CDR3 is 16 amino acids. The germline CDR1 and CDR2 sequences are KGHSY and FQNENV.

The J gene is TRBJ2-2, the V gene TRBV7-8; D possibly corresponds to TRBD1 (6 bases). CDR3 length: 14 residues. Germline CDR1 and CDR2: SGHVS and FQNEAQ. Trimming removed 4 bases from V and 3 bases from J, with 9 bases in between. CDR3 sequence reads: CASSSGQYTGELFF. The CDR3 nucleotides are TGTGCCAGCAGCTCAGGACAGTACACCGGGGAGCTGTTTTTT.

The rearrangement links TRBV5-6 to TRBJ1-4; no clear D. The V end was cut by 4 bases, the J end by 7 bases, with 17 bases between. The CDR3 is made up of 15 amino acids. From germline, CDR1 is SGHDT and CDR2 YYEEEE. The CDR3 here is CASSPEGLLGEKLFF. CDR3 coding DNA: TGTGCCAGCAGCCCTGAGGGCCTTTTGGGTGAAAAACTGTTTTTT.

This chain links TRBV11-2 with TRBJ2-1; a possible D gene is TRBD1 (6 bases). Looked up from germline, CDR1 is SGHAT and CDR2 is FQNNGV. Trimming pared 7 bases from V and 0 bases from J, leaving 10 bases between. The CDR3 is 14 residues long. The DNA of the CDR3 is TGTGCCAGCACCGACAGGAGCTCCTACAATGAGCAGTTCTTC. This encodes CASTDRSSYNEQFF.

This clone was seen only once. This chain links TRBV2 with TRBJ2-1; D gene ambiguous. V was trimmed by 4 bases and J by 5 bases, leaving 12 bases between them. The CDR3 consists of 14 residues. Germline values: CDR1 SNHLY, CDR2 FYNNEI. The CDR3 spells CASSALQTDNEQFF. In DNA form, the CDR3 reads TGTGCCAGCAGTGCCCTTCAAACTGACAATGAGCAGTTCTTC.

The chain carries TRBV18 and TRBJ1-1; 7 nucleotides align to TRBD1. V trimming: 1 base; J trimming: 5 bases; junction bases outside the gene matches: 4. The CDR3 has 14 amino acids. Germline lookup yields CDR1 KGHSH and CDR2 LQKENI. The DNA of the CDR3 is TGTGCCAGCTCACCACAGGGGGCGGAGACTGAAGCTTTCTTT. Encoded protein: CASSPQGAETEAFF.

The chain uses TRBV5-4 and TRBJ1-4; D is undetermined. Germline V gene lookup returns CDR1 SGHNT and CDR2 YYREEE (reference sequence). The V end was cut by 3 bases, the J end by 3 bases, with 12 bases between. The length of the CDR3 is 15 residues. DNA of the CDR3: TGTGCCAGCAGCTCCCGAACAGAGGCTAATGAAAAACTGTTTTTT. As protein: CASSSRTEANEKLFF.

This clone was observed a single time. The V and J genes are TRBV5-1 and TRBJ1-6, with 12 bases lining up with TRBD1. The CDR3 covers 15 residues. The germline gives CDR1 SGHRS, CDR2 YFSETQ. The J segment lost 9 bases and the V segment lost 5 bases, leaving 6 bases of the junction unmatched. The CDR3, as DNA: TGCGCCAGCAGTTCCGGGACAGGGGGCCTTTCACCCCTCCACTTT. Residues: CASSSGTGGLSPLHF.

The V gene is TRBV19, the J gene TRBJ1-2; perhaps TRBD1 as D (5 bases). Germline CDR1 and CDR2: LNHDA and SQIVND (reference sequence). CDR3 length equals 13 residues. V lost 4 bases and J lost 4, with 10 bases in between. The CDR3 DNA reads TGTGCCAGTAGTAGGGACGGCGCCTATGGCTACACCTTC. Amino acid sequence: CASSRDGAYGYTF. Full variable domain (outside the CDR3, taken from reference TRBV19 and TRBJ1-2): DGGITQSPKYLFRKEGQNVTLSCEQNLNHDAMYWYRQDPGQGLRLIYYSQIVNDFQKGDIAEGYSVSREKKESFPLTVTSAQKNPTAFYLCASSRDGAYGYTFGSGTRLTVV.

This clone showed up just once. This chain links TRBV27 with TRBJ2-1; D tentatively reads TRBD1 or TRBD2 (6 bases each). V lost 0 bases and J lost 9, with 9 bases in between. The V gene's germline CDR1 is MNHEY and CDR2 SMNVEV (reference sequence). This CDR3 has 13 amino acids. The CDR3 region is CASSLSGGGEQFF. DNA of the CDR3: TGTGCCAGCAGTTTATCCGGGGGCGGTGAGCAGTTCTTC.

Remarks on this clone: The junction departs from the called germline gene at one end, perhaps through a read error. The V and J genes are TRBV11-2 and TRBJ1-5, with TRBD1 matching over 8 bases. The V gene's germline CDR1 is SGHAT and CDR2 FQNNGV. The CDR3 loop spans 15 amino acids. CDR3 sequence (DNA): TGTGCCAGCAGCGTAGACAGGGGAAGCAATCAGCCCCAGCATTTT. Protein product: CASSVDRGSNQPQHF.

The rearrangement joins TRBV5-4 to TRBJ1-1; possibly TRBD1 for D (5 bases). V gave up 0 bases and J gave up 5 bases, with 11 bases separating them. CDR3 length: 14 residues. Germline CDR1 SGHNT, CDR2 YYREEE (reference sequence). As DNA, the CDR3 is TGTGCCAGCAGCTTGGATCCAGGGTCGACTGAAGCTTTCTTT. Translation gives CASSLDPGSTEAFF.

The J gene is TRBJ2-2, the V gene TRBV5-1; D perhaps matches TRBD1 (6 bases). Germline V lookup: CDR1 SGHRS, CDR2 YFSETQ. The ends were cut back, 2 bases at V and 4 bases at J, with 18 bases in the middle. This CDR3 is built from 17 residues. In DNA, the CDR3 is TGCGCCAGCAGCTTATTTGGTGGTCAGGGGACCACCGGGGAGCTGTTTTTT. This codes for CASSLFGGQGTTGELFF.